This T cell receptor (beta chain) was sequenced for a study of Graves' ophthalmopathy and Graves' hyperthyroidism. Amplifying from RNA transcripts, the study obtained TCR beta CDR3 regions. HTBI-primed RT-PCR formed the first round, and a multiplex PCR formed the second. TCRdb used MiXCR to reprocess the multiplex PCR reads, holding one entry per CDR3 protein. The sample has more than 300,000 distinct CDR3 sequences; 15% to 17% are singletons. V was pared by 3 bases and J by 7 bases, with 14 bases of the junction left unmatched. Germline V lookup: CDR1 DFQATT, CDR2 SNEGSKA (reference sequence). The CDR3 runs to 15 residues. Only a few counts were recorded for this clonotype.

The clonotype originates from a woman younger than 35 with stable Graves' hyperthyroidism. The specimen sequenced was peripheral blood. J is TRBJ1-2 and V is TRBV20-1, with 7 bases identical to TRBD1. The CDR3: CSASRGSGGIGGYTF. In DNA form, the CDR3 reads TGCAGTGCTAGCAGGGGGTCGGGGGGGATTGGTGGCTACACCTTC.